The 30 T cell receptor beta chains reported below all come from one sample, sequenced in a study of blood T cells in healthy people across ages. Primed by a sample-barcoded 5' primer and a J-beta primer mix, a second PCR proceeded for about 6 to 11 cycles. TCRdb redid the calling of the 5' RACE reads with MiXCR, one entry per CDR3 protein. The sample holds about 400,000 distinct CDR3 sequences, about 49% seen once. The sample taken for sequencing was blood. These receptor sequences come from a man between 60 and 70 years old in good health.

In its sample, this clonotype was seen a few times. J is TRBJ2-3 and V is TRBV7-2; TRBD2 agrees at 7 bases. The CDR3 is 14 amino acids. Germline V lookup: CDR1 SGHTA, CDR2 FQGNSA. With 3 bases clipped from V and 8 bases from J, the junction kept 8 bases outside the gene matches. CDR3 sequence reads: CASSLGSGTTTQYF. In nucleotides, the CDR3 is TGTGCCAGCAGCTTGGGCTCCGGGACTACTACGCAGTATTTT.

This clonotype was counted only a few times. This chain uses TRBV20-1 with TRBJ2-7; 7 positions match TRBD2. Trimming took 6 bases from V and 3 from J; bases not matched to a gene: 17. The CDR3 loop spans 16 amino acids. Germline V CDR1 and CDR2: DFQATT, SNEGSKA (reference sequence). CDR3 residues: CSATPLHREVVYEQYF. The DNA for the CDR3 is TGCAGTGCCACACCCCTTCATCGGGAGGTGGTCTACGAGCAGTACTTC.

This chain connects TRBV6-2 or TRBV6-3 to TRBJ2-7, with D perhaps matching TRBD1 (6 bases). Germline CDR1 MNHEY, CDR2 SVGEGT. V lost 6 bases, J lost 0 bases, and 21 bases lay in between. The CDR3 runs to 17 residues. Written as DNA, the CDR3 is TGTGCCAGCAGCCGGGACACAGACCTCGGCCGCTCCTACGAGCAGTACTTC. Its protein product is CASSRDTDLGRSYEQYF.

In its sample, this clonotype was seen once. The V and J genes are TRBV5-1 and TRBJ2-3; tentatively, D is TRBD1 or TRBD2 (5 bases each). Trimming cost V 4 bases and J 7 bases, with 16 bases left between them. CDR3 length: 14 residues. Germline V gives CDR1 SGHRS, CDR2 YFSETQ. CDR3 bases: TGCGCCAGCAGCCCATCGGGGCCGGAGAATACGCAGTATTTT. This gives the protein CASSPSGPENTQYF.

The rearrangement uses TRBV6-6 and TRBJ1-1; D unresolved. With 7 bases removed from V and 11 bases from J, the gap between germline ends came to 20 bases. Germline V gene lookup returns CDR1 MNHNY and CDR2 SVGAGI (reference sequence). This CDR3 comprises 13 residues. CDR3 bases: TGTGCCAGCACTCCCCCCCAAGGGCTCGGGGCTTTCTTT. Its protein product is CASTPPQGLGAFF.

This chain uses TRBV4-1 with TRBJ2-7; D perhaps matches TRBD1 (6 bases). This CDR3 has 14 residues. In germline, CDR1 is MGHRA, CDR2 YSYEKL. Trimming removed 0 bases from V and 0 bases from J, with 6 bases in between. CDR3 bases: TGCGCCAGCAGCCAAGACAGGGGCTCCTACGAGCAGTACTTC. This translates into CASSQDRGSYEQYF.

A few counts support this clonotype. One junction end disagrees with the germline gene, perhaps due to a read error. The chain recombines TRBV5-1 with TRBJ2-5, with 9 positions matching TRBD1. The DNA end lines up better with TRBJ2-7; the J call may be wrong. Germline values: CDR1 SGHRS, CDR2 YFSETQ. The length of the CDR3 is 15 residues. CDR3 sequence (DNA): TGTGCCAGCAGCCCCAGCGCGGGACAGGGCTTCGAGCAGTACTTC. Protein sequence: CASSPSAGQGFEQYF.

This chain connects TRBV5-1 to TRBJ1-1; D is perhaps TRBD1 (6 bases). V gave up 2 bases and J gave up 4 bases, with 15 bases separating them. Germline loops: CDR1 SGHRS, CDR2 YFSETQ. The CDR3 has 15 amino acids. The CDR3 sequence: CASSLTGSGSTEAFF. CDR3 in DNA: TGCGCCAGCAGCTTAACAGGGTCGGGGAGCACTGAAGCTTTCTTT.

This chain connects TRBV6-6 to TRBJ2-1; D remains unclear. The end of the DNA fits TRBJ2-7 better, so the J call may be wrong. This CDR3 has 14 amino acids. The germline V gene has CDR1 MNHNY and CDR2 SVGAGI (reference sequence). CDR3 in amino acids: CASGDSSSYNEQYF. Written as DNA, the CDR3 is TGTGCCAGCGGAGACTCAAGCTCCTACAATGAGCAGTACTTC.

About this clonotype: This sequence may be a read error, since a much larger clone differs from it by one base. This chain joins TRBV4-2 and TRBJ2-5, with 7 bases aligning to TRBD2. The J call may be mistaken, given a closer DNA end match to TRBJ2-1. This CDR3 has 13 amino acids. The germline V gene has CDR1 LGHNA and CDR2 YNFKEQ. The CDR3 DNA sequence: TGTGCCAGCTCCCCGACTAGCAGGGAGACCCAGTTCTTC. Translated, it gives CASSPTSRETQFF.

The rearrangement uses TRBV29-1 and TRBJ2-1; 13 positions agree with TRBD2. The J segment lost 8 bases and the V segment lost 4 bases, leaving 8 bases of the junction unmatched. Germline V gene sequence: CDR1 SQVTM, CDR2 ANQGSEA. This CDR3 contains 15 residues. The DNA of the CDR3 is TGCAGCGTTGTGCGAGGGACTAGCGGGAAGGATGAGCAGTTCTTC. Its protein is CSVVRGTSGKDEQFF.

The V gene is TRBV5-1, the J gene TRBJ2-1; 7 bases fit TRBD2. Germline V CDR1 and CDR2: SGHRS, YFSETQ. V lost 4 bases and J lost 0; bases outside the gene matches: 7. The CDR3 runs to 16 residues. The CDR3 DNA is TGCGCCAGCAGCGGGGGGGGACTCAGCTCCTACAATGAGCAGTTCTTC. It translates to CASSGGGLSSYNEQFF.

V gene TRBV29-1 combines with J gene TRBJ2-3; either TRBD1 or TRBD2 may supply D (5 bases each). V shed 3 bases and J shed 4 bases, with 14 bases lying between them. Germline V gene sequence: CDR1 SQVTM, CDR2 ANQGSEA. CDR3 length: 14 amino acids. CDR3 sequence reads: CSVDVRGMPDTQYF. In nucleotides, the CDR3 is TGCAGCGTTGATGTGAGGGGTATGCCAGATACGCAGTATTTT.

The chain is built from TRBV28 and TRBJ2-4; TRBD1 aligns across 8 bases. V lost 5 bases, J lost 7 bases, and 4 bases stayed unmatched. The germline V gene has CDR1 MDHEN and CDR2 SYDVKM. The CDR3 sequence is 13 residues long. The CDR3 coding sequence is TGTGCCAGCAGTCGACAGGGGCAGAACATTCAGTACTTC. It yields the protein CASSRQGQNIQYF. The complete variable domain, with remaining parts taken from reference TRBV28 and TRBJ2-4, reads DVKVTQSSRYLVKRTGEKVFLECVQDMDHENMFWYRQDPGLGLRLIYFSYDVKMKEKGDIPEGYSVSREKKERFSLILESASTNQTSMYLCASSRQGQNIQYFGAGTRLSVL.

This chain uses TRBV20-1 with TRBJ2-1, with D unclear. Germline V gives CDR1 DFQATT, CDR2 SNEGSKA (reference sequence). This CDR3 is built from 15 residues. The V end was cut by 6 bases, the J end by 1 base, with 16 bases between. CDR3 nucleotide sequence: TGCAGTGCCTACCTAATCGGTGCTTCCTACAATGAGCAGTTCTTC. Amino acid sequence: CSAYLIGASYNEQFF.

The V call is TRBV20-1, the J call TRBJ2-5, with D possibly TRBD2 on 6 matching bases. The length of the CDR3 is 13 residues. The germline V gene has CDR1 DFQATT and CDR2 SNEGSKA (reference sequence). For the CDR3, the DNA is TGCAGCACACAACGGGACTCCCAAGAGACCCAGTACTTC. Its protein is CSTQRDSQETQYF.

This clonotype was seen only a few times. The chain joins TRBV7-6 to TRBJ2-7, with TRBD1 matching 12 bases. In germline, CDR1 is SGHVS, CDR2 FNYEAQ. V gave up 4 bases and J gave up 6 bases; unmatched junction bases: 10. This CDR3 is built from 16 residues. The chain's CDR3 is CASSYMPGQGAGEQYF. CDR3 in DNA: TGTGCCAGCAGCTACATGCCGGGACAGGGGGCTGGCGAGCAGTACTTC.

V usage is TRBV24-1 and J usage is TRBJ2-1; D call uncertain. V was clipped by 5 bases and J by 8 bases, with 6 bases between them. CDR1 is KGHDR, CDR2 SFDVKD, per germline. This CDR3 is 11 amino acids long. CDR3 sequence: CATSVLHEQFF. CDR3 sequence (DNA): TGTGCCACCAGTGTCTTACATGAGCAGTTCTTC.

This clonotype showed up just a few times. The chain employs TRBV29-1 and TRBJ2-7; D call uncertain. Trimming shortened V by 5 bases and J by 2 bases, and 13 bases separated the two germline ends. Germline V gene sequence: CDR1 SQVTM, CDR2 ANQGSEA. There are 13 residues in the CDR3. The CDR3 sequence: CSVLGRPAYEQYF. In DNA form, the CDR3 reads TGCAGCGTTCTTGGGCGGCCCGCCTACGAGCAGTACTTC.

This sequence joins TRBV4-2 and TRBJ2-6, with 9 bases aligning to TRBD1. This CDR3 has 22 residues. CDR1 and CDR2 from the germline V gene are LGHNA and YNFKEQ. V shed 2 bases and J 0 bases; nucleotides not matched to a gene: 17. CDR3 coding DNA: TGTGCCAGCAGCCAACTTTTAGGACAGGGGCCCCCCCTTAGCTCTGGGGCCAACGTCCTGACTTTC. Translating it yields CASSQLLGQGPPLSSGANVLTF.

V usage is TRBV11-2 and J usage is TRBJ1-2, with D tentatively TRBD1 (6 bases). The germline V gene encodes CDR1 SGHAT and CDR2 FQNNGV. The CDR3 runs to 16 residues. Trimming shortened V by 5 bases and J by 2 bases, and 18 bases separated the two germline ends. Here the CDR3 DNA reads TGTGCCAGCAGCCCCCTAGGGGGGGCGAGGAACTATGGCTACACCTTC. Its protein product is CASSPLGGARNYGYTF. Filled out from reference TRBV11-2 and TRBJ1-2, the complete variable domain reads EAGVAQSPRYKIIEKRQSVAFWCNPISGHATLYWYQQILGQGPKLLIQFQNNGVVDDSQLPKDRFSAERLKGVDSTLKIQPAKLEDSAVYLCASSPLGGARNYGYTFGSGTRLTVV.

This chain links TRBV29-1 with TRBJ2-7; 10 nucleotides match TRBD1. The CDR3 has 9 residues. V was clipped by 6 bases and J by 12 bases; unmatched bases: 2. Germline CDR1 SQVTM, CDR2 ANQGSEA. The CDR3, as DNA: TGCAGCGTAGACAGGGGGCCGTACTTC. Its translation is CSVDRGPYF.

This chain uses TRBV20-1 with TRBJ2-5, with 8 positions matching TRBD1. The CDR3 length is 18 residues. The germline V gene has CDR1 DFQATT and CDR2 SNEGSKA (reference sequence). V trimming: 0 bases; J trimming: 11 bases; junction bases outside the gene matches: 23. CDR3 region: CSARDLRTGSRWGNEQYF. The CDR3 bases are TGCAGTGCTAGAGATCTGAGGACAGGGTCAAGGTGGGGCAATGAGCAGTACTTC.

The DNA of the CDR3 is TGCGCCAGCAGCCAAGGCGAGGGGACCGGGGAGCTGTTTTTT. Translation: CASSQGEGTGELFF. This chain connects TRBV4-1 to TRBJ2-2, with D perhaps matching TRBD1 or TRBD2 (5 bases each). There are 14 residues in the CDR3. Germline V gives CDR1 MGHRA, CDR2 YSYEKL. Deletions cut 1 base from V and 5 bases from J, with 8 bases between.

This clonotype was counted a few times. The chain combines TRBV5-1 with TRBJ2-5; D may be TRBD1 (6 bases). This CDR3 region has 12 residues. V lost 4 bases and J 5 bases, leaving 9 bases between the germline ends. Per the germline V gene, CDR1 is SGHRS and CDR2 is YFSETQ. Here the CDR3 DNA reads TGCGCCAGCAGCACAGGGTTGGAGACCCAGTACTTC. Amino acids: CASSTGLETQYF.

The CDR3 DNA is TGCAGTGCTACGGGGGGCGACAGGGGTAGTGGGAATGAGCAGTTCTTC. It codes for CSATGGDRGSGNEQFF. The chain recombines TRBV20-1 with TRBJ2-1; D possibly corresponds to TRBD1 (8 bases). Germline loops: CDR1 DFQATT, CDR2 SNEGSKA (reference sequence). CDR3 length: 16 residues. V dropped 4 bases and J dropped 7 bases, with 23 bases sitting between them.

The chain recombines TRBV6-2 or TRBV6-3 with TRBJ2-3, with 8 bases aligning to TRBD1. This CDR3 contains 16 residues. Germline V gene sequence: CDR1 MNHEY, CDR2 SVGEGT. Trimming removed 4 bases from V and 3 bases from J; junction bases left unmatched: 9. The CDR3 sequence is CASSSRWTGRTDTQYF. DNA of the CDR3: TGTGCCAGCAGTTCGCGCTGGACAGGGAGAACAGATACGCAGTATTTT.

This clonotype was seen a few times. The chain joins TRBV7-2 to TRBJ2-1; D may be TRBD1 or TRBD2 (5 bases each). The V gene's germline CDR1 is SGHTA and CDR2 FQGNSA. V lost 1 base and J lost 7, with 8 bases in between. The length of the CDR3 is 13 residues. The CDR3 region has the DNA TGTGCCAGCAGCTTAGGGGGACCTAATGAGCAGTTCTTC. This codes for CASSLGGPNEQFF.

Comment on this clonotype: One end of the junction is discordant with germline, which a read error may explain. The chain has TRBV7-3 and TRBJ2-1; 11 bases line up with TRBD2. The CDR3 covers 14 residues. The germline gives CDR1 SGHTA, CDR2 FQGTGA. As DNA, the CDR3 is TGTGCCAGCGGCTTAACAGCTAGCGGGAGGGAGCAGTTCTTC. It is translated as CASGLTASGREQFF.

The CDR3 here is CASSFDTGFAGYTF. CDR3 DNA sequence: TGTGCCAGCAGCTTTGACACAGGGTTCGCTGGCTACACCTTC. The chain couples TRBV7-9 to TRBJ1-2, with a weak D call TRBD1 (6 bases). The germline V and J ends were trimmed by 3 bases and 7 bases, with 15 bases remaining between them. The CDR3 is 14 amino acids. In germline, CDR1 is SEHNR, CDR2 FQNEAQ (reference sequence).